A single sample is the source of the 4 T cell receptor beta chains below, sequenced in a study of control samples from healthy donors and cancer patients. The method was immunoSEQ multiplex PCR; TCRdb's version includes in-frame clones alone and lacks a portion of them. Seen here are approximately 65,000 clones, under 90% observed once, and the top ten hold approximately 18%. Sequencing was carried out using PBMCs. Receptors originate from a man aged 60 to 69 with lung cancer.

Written as DNA, the CDR3 is TGTGCCAGCTCACCTAGCTCCGGGACAGGGGTTGGCTACACCTTC. Amino acids: CASSPSSGTGVGYTF. This chain connects TRBV18 to TRBJ1-2, with TRBD1 identical over 10 bases. CDR1 and CDR2 (germline): KGHSH, LQKENI. After removal of 3 bases from V and 7 bases from J, the junction contained 8 bases not matched to a gene. This CDR3 is built from 15 residues. The full variable domain, with the rest looked up from reference TRBV18 and TRBJ1-2, is NAGVMQNPRHLVRRRGQEARLRCSPMKGHSHVYWYRQLPEEGLKFMVYLQKENIIDESGMPKERFSAEFPKEGPSILRIQQVVRGDSAAYFCASSPSSGTGVGYTFGSGTRLTVV.

The chain recombines TRBV30 with TRBJ2-1; D perhaps matches TRBD1 (6 bases). Germline loops: CDR1 GTSNPN, CDR2 SVGIG (reference sequence). The CDR3 sequence is 16 residues long. Trimming took 4 bases from V and 6 from J, leaving 22 bases between them. CDR3 bases: TGTGCCTGGACTTCACCGGGACATTCAATTTCCAATGAGCAGTTCTTC. Encoded protein: CAWTSPGHSISNEQFF.

The gene calls are TRBV15 and TRBJ1-1; possible D gene TRBD1, 5 bases. The V gene's germline CDR1 is LNHNV and CDR2 YYDKDF (reference sequence). Trimming stripped 1 base from V and 4 bases from J, with 10 bases between. This CDR3 has 14 amino acids. The CDR3 is CATSRGGESTEAFF. The DNA of the CDR3 is TGTGCCACCAGCAGAGGGGGGGAAAGCACTGAAGCTTTCTTT. Full variable domain (rest looked up from reference TRBV15 and TRBJ1-1): DAMVIQNPRYQVTQFGKPVTLSCSQTLNHNVMYWYQQKSSQAPKLLFHYYDKDFNNEADTPDNFQSRRPNTSFCFLDIRSPGLGDTAMYLCATSRGGESTEAFFGQGTRLTVV.

The V gene is TRBV30, the J gene TRBJ2-3, with 9 bases matching TRBD2. Germline CDR1 and CDR2: GTSNPN and SVGIG (reference sequence). V dropped 0 bases and J dropped 3; count of bases not matched to a gene: 16. CDR3 length: 19 amino acids. The DNA of the CDR3 is TGTGCCTGGAGTGTAGGAACGGGTGGCTTAGCGGGGGTAACAGATACGCAGTATTTT. It encodes CAWSVGTGGLAGVTDTQYF.